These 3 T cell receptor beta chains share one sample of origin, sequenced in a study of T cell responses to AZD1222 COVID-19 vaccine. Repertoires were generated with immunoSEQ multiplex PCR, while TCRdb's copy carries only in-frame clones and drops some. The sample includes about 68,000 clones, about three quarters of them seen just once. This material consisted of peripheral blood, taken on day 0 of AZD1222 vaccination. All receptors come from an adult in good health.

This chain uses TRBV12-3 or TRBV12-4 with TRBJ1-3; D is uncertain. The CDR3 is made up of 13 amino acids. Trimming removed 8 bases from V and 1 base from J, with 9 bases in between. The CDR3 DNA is TGTGCCAGCTCCCAAGGGTCTGGAAACACCATATATTTT. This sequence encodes CASSQGSGNTIYF.

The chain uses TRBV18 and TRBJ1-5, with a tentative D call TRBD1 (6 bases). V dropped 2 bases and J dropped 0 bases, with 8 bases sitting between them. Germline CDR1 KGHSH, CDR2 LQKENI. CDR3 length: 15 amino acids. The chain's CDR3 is CASSPSGASNQPQHF. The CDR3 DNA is TGTGCCAGCTCACCATCGGGGGCTAGCAATCAGCCCCAGCATTTT.

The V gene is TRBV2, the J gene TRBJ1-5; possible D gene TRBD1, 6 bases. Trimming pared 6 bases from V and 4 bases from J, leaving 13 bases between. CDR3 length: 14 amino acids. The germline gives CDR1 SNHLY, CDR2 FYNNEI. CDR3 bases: TGTGCCAGCAGCAGGGGCGCGGAGAATCAGCCCCAGCATTTT. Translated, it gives CASSRGAENQPQHF. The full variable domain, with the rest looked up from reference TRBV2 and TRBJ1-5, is EPEVTQTPSHQVTQMGQEVILRCVPISNHLYFYWYRQILGQKVEFLVSFYNNEISEKSEIFDDQFSVERPDGSNFTLKIRSTKLEDSAMYFCASSRGAENQPQHFGDGTRLSIL.